This TCR beta chain originates from a study of shared clonotypes between healthy human individuals. Study-wide background: A few men and a couple of women, aged 18 to 49, were donors. CD8 memory received one plate per donor, CD8 naive two, CD4 memory three and CD4 naive three. General study findings and limits: Shared clonotypes across all four donors exceeded non-shared ones in generation probability.

Worth noting for this clone: Its target is unknown.

The V gene's germline CDR1 is SGHAT and CDR2 FQNNGV. The trim removed 3 bases at V and 6 bases at J, leaving 10 bases unmatched. The CDR3 covers 16 residues. The table came from immunoSEQ multiplex PCR; TCRdb's copy has only in-frame clones and leaves some out. The sample includes a few million clones, 85% to 95% seen only once; the top ten take more than 0.35%. The origin of this receptor is a man aged 18 to 30 in good health. Some clones in this sample may be carry-over from other donors' samples. The gene calls are TRBV11-2 and TRBJ2-3; 9 positions match TRBD2. Sequencing was performed on naive CD4+ T cells from PBMCs. Stated subset: CD45RA+ positively selected. CDR3 nucleotides: TGTGCCAGCAGCTTCATGTATTTGGCGGGAGGGGATACGCAGTATTTT. Translated, it gives CASSFMYLAGGDTQYF.